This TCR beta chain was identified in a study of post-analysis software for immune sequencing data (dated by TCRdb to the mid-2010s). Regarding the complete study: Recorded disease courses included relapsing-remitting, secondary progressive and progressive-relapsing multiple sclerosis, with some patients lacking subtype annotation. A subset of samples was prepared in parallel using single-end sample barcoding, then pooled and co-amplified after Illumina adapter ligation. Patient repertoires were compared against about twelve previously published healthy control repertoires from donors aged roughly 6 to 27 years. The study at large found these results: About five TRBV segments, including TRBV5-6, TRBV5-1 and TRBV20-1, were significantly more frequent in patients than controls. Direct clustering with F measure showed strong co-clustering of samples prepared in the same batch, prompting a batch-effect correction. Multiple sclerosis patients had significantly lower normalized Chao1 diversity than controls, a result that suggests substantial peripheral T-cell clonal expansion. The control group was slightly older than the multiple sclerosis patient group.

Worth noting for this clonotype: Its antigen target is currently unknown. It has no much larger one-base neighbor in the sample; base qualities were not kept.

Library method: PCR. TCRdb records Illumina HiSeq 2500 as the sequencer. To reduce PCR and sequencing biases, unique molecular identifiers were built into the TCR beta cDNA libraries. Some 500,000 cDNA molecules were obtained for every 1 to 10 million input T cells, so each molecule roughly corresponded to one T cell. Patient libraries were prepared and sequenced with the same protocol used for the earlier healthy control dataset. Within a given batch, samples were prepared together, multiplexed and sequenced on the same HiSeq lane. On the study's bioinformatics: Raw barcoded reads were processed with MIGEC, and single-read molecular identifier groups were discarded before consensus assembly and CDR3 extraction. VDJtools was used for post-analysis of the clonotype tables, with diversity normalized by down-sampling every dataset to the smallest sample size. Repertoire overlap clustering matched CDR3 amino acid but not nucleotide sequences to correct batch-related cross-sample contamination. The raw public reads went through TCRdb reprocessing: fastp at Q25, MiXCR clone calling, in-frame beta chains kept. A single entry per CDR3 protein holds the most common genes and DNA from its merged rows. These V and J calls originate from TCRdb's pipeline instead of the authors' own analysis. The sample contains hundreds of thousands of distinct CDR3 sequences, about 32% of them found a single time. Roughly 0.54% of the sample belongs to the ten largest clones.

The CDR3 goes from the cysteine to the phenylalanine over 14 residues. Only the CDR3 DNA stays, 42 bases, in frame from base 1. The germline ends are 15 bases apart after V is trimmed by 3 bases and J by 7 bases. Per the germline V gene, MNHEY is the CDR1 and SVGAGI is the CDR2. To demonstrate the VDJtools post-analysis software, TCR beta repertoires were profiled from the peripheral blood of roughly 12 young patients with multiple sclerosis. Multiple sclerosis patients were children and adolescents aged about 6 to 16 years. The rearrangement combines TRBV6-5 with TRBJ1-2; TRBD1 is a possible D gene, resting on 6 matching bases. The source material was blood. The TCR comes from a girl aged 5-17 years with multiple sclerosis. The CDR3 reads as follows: CASSYLGAAGGYTF. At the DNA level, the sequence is TGTGCCAGCAGTTATCTGGGGGCGGCTGGTGGCTACACCTTC.